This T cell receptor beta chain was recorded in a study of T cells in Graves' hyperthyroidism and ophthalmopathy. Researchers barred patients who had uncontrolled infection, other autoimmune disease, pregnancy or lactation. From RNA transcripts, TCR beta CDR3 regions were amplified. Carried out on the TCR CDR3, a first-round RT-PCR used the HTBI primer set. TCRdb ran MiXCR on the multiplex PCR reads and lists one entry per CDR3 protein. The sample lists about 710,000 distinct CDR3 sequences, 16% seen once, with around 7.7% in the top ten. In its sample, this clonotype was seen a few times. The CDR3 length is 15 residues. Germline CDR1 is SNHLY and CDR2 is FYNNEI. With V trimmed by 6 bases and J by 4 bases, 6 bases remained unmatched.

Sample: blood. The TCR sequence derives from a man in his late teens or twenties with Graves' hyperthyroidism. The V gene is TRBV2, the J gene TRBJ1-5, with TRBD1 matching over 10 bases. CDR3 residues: CASRLGQGRNQPQHF. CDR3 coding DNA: TGTGCCAGCAGGCTGGGACAGGGGAGGAATCAGCCCCAGCATTTT.